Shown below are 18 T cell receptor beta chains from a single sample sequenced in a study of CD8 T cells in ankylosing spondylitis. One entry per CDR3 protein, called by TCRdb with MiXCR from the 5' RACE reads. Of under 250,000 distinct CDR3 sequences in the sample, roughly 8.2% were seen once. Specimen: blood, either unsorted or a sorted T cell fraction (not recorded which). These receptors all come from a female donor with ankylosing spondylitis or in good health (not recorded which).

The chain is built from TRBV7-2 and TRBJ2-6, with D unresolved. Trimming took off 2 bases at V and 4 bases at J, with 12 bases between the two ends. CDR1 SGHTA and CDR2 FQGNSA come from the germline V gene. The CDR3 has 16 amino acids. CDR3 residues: CASSLSPPAGANVLTF. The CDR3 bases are TGTGCCAGCAGCTTATCCCCTCCGGCGGGGGCCAACGTCCTGACTTTC.

CDR3 sequence: CASSLFDDDEQYF. CDR3 sequence (DNA): TGTGCCAGCAGCTTATTTGACGATGACGAGCAGTACTTC. This chain links TRBV7-9 with TRBJ2-7; D is uncertain. The CDR3 length is 13 residues. Germline CDR1 SEHNR, CDR2 FQNEAQ (reference sequence). The V end lost 2 bases, the J end lost 5 bases, and 10 bases lay between the germline ends.

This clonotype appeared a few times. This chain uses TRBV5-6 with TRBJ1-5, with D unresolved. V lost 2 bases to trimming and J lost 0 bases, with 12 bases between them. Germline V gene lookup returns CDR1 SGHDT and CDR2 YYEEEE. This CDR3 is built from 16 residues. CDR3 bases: TGTGCCAGCAGCTTTGGTGGAAGCTATAGCAATCAGCCCCAGCATTTT. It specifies CASSFGGSYSNQPQHF.

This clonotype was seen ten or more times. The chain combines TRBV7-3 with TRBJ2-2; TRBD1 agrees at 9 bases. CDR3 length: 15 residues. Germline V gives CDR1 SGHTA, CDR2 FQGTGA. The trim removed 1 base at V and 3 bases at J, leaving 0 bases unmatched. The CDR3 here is CASSLRTGDTGELFF. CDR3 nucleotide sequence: TGTGCCAGCAGCTTAAGGACAGGGGACACCGGGGAGCTGTTTTTT.

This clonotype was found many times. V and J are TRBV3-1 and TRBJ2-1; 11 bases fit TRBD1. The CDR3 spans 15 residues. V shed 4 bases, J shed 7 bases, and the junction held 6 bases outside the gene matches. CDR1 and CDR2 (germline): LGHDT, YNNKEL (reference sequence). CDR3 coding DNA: TGTGCCAGCAGCCCCGGACAGGGGGCGCAGAATGAGCAGTTCTTC. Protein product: CASSPGQGAQNEQFF.

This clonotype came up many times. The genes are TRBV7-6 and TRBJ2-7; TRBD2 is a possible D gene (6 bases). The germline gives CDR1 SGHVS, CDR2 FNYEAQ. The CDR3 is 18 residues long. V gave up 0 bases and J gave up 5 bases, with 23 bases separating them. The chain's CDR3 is CASSLAGGTGTPRDEQYF. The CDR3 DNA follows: TGTGCCAGCAGCTTAGCGGGGGGAACCGGGACGCCCCGGGACGAGCAGTACTTC.

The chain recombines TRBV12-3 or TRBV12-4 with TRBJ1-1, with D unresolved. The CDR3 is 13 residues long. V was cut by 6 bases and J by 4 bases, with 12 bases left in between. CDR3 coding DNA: TGTGCCAGCAGGTTCTGGAGTTTCACTGAAGCTTTCTTT. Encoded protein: CASRFWSFTEAFF.

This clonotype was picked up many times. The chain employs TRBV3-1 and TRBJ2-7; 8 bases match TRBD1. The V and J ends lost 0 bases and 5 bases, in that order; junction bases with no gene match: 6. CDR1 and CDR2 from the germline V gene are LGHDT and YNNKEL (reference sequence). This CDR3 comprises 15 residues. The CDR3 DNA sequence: TGTGCCAGCAGCCAAGAACCAGGGGGCGTGAACGAGCAGTACTTC. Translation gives CASSQEPGGVNEQYF.

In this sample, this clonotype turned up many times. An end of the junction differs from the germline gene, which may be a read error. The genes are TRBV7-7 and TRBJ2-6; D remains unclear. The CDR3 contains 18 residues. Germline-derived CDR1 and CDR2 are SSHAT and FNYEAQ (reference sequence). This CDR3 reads CASSLGVGPTSGANVLTF. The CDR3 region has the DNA TGTGCTAGCAGCTTAGGTGTGGGCCCGACCTCTGGGGCCAACGTCCTGACTTTC.

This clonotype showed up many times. In DNA form, the CDR3 reads TGCGCCAGCAGCGGCGGGAGGCCCACAGATACGCAGTATTTT. The encoded protein is CASSGGRPTDTQYF. The chain employs TRBV5-1 and TRBJ2-3; TRBD2 matches 8 bases. The CDR3 runs to 14 residues. Germline-derived CDR1 and CDR2 are SGHRS and YFSETQ. The junction had 3 bases not matched to a gene; V was cut back by 4 bases and J by 2 bases.

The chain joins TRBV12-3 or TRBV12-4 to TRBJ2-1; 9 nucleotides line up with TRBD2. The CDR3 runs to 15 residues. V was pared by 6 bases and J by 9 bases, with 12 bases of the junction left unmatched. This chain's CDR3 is CASSSNSGSLVEQFF. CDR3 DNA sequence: TGTGCCAGCAGCTCCAATAGCGGGAGCCTAGTTGAGCAGTTCTTC.

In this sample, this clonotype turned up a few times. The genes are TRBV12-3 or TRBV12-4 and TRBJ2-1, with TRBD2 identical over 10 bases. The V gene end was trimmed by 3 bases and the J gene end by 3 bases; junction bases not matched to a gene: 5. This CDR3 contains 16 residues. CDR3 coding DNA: TGTGCCAGCAGTTTGTCGGGACTAGCGCGCTACAATGAGCAGTTCTTC. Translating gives CASSLSGLARYNEQFF.

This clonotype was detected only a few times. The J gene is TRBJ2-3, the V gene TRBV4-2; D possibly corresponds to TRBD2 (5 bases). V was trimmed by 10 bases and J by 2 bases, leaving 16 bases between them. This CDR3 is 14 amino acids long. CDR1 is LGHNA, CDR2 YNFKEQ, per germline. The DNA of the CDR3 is TGTGCCATGGGCCCCGGGGTTTCCACAGATACGCAGTATTTT. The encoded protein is CAMGPGVSTDTQYF.

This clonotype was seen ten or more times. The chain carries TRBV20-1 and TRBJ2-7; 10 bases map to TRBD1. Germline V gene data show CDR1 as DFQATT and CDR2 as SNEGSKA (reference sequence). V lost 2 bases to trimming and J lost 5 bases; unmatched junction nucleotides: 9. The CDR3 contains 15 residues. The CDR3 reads CSARIPRDRGNEQYF. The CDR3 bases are TGCAGTGCTAGAATCCCCCGGGACAGGGGAAACGAGCAGTACTTC.

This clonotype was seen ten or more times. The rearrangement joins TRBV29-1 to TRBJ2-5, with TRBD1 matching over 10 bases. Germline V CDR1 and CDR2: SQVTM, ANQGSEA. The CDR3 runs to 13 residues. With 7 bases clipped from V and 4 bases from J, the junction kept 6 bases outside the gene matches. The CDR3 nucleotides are TGCAGCGCCGTCCGGGACAGGGGAGAGACCCAGTACTTC. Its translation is CSAVRDRGETQYF.

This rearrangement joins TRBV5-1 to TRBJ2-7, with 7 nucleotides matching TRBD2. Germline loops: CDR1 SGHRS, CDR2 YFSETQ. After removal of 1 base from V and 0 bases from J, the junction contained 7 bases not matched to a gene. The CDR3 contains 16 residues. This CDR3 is CASSLRVGGVSYEQYF. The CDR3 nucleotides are TGCGCCAGCAGCTTGCGGGTGGGAGGGGTCTCCTACGAGCAGTACTTC. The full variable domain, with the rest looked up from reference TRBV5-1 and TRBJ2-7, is KAGVTQTPRYLIKTRGQQVTLSCSPISGHRSVSWYQQTPGQGLQFLFEYFSETQRNKGNFPGRFSGRQFSNSRSEMNVSTLELGDSALYLCASSLRVGGVSYEQYFGPGTRLTVT.

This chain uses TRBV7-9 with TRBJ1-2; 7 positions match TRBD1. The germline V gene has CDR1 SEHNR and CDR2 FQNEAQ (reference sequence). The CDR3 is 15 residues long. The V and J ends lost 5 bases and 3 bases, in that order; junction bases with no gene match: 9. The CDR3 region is CASSVNRGTHYGYTF. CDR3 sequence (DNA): TGTGCCAGCAGCGTGAACAGGGGAACCCACTATGGCTACACCTTC. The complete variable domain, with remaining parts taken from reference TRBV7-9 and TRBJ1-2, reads DTGVSQNPRHKITKRGQNVTFRCDPISEHNRLYWYRQTLGQGPEFLTYFQNEAQLEKSRLLSDRFSAERPKGSFSTLEIQRTEQGDSAMYLCASSVNRGTHYGYTFGSGTRLTVV.

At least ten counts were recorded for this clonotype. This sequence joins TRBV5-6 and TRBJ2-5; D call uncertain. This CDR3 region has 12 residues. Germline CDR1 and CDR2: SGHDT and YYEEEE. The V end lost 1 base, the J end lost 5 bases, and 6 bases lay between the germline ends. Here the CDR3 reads CASSLQEETQYF. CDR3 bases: TGTGCCAGCAGCTTGCAGGAGGAGACCCAGTACTTC.